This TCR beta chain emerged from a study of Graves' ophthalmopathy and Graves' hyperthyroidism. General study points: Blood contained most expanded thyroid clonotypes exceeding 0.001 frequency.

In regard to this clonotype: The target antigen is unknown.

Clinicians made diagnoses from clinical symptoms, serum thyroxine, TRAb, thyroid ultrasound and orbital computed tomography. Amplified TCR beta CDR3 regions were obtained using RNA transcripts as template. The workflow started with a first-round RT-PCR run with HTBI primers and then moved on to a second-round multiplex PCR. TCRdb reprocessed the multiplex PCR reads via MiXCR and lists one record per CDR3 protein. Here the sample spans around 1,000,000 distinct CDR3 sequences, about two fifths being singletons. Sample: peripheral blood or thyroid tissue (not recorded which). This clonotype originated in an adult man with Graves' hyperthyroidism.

CDR3 in DNA: TGTGCCATCAGTGAGTGGGGGGATGAAAAACTGTTTTTT. Amino acids: CAISEWGDEKLFF. The gene calls are TRBV10-3 and TRBJ1-4; possible D gene TRBD1, 5 bases. From germline, CDR1 is ENHRY and CDR2 SYGVKD. Trimming left V 1 base short and J 6 bases short, with 6 bases between. CDR3 length: 13 residues.